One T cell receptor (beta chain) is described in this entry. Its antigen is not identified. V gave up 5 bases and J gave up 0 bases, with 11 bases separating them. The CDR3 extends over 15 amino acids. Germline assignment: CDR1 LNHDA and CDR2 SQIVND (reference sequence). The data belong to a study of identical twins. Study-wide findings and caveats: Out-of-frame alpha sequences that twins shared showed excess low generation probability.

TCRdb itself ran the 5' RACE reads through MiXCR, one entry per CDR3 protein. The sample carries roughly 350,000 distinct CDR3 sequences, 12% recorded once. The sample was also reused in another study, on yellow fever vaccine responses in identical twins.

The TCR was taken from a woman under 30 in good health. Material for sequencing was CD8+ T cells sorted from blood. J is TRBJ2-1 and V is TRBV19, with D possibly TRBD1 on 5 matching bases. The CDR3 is CASSAYRSSYNEQFF. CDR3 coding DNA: TGTGCCAGTAGTGCGTACAGGAGCTCCTACAATGAGCAGTTCTTC.